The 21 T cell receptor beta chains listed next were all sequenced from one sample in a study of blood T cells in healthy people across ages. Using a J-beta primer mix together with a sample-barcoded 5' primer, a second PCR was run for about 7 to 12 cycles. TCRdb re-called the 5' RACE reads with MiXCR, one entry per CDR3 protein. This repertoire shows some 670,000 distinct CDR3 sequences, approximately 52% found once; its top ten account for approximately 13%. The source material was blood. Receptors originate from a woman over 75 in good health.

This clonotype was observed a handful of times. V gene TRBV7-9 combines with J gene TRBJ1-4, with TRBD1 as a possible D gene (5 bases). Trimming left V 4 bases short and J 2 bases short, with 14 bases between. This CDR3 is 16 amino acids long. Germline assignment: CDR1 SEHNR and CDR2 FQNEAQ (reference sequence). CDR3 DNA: TGTGCCAGCAGCTCAGGTCTCGGGACCACTAATGAAAAACTGTTTTTT. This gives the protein CASSSGLGTTNEKLFF. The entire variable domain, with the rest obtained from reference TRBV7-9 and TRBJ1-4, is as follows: DTGVSQNPRHKITKRGQNVTFRCDPISEHNRLYWYRQTLGQGPEFLTYFQNEAQLEKSRLLSDRFSAERPKGSFSTLEIQRTEQGDSAMYLCASSSGLGTTNEKLFFGSGTQLSVL.

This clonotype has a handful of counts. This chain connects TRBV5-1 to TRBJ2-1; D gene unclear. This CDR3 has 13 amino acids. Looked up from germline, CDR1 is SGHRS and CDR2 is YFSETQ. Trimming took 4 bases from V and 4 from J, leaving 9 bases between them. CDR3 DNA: TGCGCCAGCAGCGCTATGACTTACAATGAGCAGTTCTTC. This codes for CASSAMTYNEQFF.

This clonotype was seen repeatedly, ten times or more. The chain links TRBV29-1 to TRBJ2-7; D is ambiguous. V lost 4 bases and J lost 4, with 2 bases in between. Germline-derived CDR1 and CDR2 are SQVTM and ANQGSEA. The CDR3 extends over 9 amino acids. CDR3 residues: CSVGYEQYF. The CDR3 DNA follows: TGCAGCGTTGGTTACGAGCAGTACTTC.

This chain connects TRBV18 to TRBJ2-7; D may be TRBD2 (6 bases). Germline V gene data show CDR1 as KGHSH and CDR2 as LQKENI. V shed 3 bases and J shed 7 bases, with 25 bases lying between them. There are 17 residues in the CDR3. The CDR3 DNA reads TGTGCCAGCTCACCTGAAGGGGCGGGAAGCCCATACTGGGAGCAGTACTTC. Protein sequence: CASSPEGAGSPYWEQYF.

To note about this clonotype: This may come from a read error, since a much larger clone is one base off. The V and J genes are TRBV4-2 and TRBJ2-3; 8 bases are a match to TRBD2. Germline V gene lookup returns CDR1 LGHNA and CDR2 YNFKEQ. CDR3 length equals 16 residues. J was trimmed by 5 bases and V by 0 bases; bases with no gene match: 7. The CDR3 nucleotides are TGTGCCAGCAGCCAAGAGCTAGCGGGCCGCATAGATACGCAGTATTTT. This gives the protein CASSQELAGRIDTQYF.

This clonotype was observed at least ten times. The CDR3 here is CAPPGLSYNQPQHF. As DNA, the CDR3 is TGTGCCCCCCCGGGACTGAGTTACAATCAGCCCCAGCATTTT. The chain joins TRBV6-5 to TRBJ1-5, with D possibly being TRBD1 (5 bases). Germline CDR1 is MNHEY and CDR2 is SVGAGI. V was cut by 11 bases and J by 3 bases, with 17 bases left in between. CDR3 length: 14 amino acids.

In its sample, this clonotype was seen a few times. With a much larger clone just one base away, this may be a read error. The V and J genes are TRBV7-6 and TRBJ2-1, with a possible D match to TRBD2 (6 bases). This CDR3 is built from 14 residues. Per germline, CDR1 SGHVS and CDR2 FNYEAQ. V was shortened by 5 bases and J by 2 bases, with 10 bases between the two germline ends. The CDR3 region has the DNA TGTGCCAGCAGCGCGGGACTGGCCTACAATGAGCAGTTCTTC. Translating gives CASSAGLAYNEQFF. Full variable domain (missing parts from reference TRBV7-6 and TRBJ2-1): GAGVSQSPRYKVTKRGQDVALRCDPISGHVSLYWYRQALGQGPEFLTYFNYEAQQDKSGLPNDRFSAERPEGSISTLTIQRTEQRDSAMYRCASSAGLAYNEQFFGPGTRLTVL.

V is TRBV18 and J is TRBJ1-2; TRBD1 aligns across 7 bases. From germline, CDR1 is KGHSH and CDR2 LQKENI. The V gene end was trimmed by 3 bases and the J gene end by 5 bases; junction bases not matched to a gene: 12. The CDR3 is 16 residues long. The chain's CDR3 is CASSPGLHRGAYGYTF. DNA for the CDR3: TGTGCCAGCTCACCGGGCCTACACAGGGGAGCGTATGGCTACACCTTC.

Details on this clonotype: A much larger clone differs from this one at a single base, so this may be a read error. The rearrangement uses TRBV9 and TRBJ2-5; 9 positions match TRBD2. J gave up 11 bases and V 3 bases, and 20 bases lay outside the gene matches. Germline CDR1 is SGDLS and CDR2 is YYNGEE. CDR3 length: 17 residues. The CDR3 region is CASSGEVKAGGPNEQYF. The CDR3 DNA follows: TGTGCCAGCAGCGGAGAGGTAAAAGCGGGAGGTCCCAATGAGCAGTACTTC.

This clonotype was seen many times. CDR3 loop: CSARTRDTQYF. The CDR3 region has the DNA TGCAGTGCCAGAACTCGGGATACGCAGTATTTT. This rearrangement joins TRBV20-1 to TRBJ2-3; no reliable D call. V shed 6 bases and J shed 6 bases, with 10 bases lying between them. The germline V gene encodes CDR1 DFQATT and CDR2 SNEGSKA (reference sequence). CDR3 size: 11 residues.

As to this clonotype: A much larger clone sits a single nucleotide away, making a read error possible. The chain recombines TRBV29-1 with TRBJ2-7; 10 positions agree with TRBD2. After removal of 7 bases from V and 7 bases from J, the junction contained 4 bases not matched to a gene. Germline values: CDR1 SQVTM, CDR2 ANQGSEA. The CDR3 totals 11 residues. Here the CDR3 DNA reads TGCAGCGCCCCTAGCGGGAGTGAGCAGTACTTC. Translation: CSAPSGSEQYF.

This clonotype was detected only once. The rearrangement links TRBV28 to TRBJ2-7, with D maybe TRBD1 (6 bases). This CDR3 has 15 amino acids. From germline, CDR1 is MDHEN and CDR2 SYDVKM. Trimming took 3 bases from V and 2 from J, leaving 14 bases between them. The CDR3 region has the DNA TGTGCCAGCAGTTTTCGTAACAGGGCGACCTACGAGCAGTACTTC. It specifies CASSFRNRATYEQYF.

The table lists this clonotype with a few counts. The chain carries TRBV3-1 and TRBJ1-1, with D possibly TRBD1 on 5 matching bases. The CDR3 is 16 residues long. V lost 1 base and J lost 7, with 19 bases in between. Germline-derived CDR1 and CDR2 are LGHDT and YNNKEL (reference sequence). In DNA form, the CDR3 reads TGTGCCAGCAGCCAAGTAAGAGGACCCACGAGGGGTGAAGCTTTCTTT. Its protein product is CASSQVRGPTRGEAFF.

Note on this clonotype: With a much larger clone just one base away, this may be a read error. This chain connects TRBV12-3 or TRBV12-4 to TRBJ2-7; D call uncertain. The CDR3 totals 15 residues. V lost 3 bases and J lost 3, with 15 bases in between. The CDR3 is CASSFQVTPLYEQYF. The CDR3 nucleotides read TGTGCCAGCAGTTTCCAAGTTACACCCCTCTACGAGCAGTACTTC.

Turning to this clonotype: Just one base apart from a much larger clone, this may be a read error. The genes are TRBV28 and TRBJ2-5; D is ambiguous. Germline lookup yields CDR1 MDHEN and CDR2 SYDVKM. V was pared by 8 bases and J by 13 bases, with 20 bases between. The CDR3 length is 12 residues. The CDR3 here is CASAPQGFVRYF. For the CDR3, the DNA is TGTGCCAGCGCCCCTCAAGGTTTTGTGCGGTACTTC.

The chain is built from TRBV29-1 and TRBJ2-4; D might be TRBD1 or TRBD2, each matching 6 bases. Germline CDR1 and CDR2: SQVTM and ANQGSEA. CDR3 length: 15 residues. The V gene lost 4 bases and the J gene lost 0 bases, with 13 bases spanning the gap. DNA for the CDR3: TGCAGCGTTGTGGGGGGCCCGGCAGCCAAAAACATTCAGTACTTC. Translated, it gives CSVVGGPAAKNIQYF.

The CDR3 sequence: CASVSGLAYNEQFF. Here the CDR3 DNA reads TGTGCCAGCGTTTCGGGACTAGCCTACAATGAGCAGTTCTTC. The chain couples TRBV7-9 to TRBJ2-1, with 8 bases matching TRBD2. The CDR3 totals 14 residues. Per germline, CDR1 SEHNR and CDR2 FQNEAQ (reference sequence). With 8 bases clipped from V and 2 bases from J, the junction kept 5 bases outside the gene matches.

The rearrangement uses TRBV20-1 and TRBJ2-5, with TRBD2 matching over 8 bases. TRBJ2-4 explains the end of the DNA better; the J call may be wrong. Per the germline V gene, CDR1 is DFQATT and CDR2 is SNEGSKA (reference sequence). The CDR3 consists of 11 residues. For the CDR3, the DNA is TGCAGCGACGAGCGGGAGAACATTCAGTACTTC. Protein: CSDERENIQYF.

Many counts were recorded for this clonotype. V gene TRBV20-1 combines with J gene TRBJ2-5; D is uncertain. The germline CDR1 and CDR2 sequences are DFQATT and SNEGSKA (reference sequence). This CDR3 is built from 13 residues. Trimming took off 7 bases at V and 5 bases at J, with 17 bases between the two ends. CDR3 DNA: TGCAGTGTTCCCGGGTTGGCCGTGGAGACCCAGTACTTC. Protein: CSVPGLAVETQYF.

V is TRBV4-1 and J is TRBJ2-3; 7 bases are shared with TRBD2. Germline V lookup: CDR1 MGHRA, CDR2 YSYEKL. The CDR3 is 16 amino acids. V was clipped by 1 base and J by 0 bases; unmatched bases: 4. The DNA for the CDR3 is TGCGCCAGCAGCCAAGCGGGTAGCGGGAGCACAGATACGCAGTATTTT. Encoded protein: CASSQAGSGSTDTQYF.

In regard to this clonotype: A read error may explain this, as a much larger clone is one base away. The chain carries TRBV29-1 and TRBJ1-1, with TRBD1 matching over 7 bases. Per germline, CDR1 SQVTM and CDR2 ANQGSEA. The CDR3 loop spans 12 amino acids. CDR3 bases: TGCAGCGTGGGGACAGCCAACACTGGAGCTTTCTTT. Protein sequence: CSVGTANTGAFF.